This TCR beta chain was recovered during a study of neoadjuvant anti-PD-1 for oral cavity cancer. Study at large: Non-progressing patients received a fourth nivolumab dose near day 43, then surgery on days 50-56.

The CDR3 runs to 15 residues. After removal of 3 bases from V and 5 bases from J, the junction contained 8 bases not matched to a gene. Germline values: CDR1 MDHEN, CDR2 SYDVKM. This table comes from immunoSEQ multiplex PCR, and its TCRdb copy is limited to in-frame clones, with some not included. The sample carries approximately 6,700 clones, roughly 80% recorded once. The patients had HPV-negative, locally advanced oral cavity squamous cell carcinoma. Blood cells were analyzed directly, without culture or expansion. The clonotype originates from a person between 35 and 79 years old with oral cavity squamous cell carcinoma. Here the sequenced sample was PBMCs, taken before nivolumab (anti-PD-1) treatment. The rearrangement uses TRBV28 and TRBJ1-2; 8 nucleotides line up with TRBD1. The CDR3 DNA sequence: TGTGCCAGCAGTTTTTCCCCGACAGGGGTGTATGGCTACACCTTC. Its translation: CASSFSPTGVYGYTF.